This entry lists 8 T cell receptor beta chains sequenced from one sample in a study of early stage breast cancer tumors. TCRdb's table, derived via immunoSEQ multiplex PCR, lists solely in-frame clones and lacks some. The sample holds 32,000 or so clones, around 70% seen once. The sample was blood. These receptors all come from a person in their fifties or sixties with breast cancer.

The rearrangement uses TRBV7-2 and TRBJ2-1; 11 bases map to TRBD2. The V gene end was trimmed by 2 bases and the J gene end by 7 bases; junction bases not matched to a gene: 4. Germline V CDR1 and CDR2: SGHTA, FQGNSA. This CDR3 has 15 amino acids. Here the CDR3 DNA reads TGTGCCAGCAGCTTAACTAGCGGGAGTAATAATGAGCAGTTCTTC. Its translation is CASSLTSGSNNEQFF. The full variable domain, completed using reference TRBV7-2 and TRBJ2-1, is GAGVSQSPSNKVTEKGKDVELRCDPISGHTALYWYRQSLGQGLEFLIYFQGNSAPDKSGLPSDRFSAERTGGSVSTLTIQRTQQEDSAVYLCASSLTSGSNNEQFFGPGTRLTVL.

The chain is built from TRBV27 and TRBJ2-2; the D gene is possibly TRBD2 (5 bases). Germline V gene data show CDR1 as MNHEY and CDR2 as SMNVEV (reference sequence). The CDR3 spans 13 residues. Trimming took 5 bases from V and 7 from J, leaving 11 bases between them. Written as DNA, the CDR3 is TGTGCCAGCAGTAATCGGGGTGTCGGGGAGCTGTTTTTT. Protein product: CASSNRGVGELFF.

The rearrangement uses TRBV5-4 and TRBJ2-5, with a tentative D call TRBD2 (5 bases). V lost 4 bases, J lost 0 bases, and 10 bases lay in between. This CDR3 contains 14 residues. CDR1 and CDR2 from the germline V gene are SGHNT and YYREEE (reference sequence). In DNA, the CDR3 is TGTGCCAGCAGCGCACCGGACTACCAAGAGACCCAGTACTTC. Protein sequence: CASSAPDYQETQYF. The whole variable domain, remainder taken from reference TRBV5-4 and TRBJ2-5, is ETGVTQSPTHLIKTRGQQVTLRCSSQSGHNTVSWYQQALGQGPQFIFQYYREEENGRGNFPPRFSGLQFPNYSSELNVNALELDDSALYLCASSAPDYQETQYFGPGTRLLVL.

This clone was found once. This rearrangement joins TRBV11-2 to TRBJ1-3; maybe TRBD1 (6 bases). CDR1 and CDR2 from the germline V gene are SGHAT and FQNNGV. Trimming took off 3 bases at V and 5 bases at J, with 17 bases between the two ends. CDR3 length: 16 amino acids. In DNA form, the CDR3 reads TGTGCCAGCAGCTTTCCCTTAGGGGGGCGAAGAAACACCATATATTTT. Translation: CASSFPLGGRRNTIYF.

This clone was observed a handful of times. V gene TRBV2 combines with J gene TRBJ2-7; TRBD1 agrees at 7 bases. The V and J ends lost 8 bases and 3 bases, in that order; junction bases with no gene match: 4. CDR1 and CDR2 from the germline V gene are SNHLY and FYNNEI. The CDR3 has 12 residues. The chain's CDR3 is CASATGNYEQYF. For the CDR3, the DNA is TGTGCCAGCGCGACAGGGAACTACGAGCAGTACTTC.

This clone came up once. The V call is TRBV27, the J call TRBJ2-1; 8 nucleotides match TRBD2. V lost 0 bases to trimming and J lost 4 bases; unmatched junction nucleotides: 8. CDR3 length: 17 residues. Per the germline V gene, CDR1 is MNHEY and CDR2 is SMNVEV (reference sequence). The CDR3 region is CASSLSGAGDGYNEQFF. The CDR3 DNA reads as TGTGCCAGCAGTTTATCGGGAGCGGGAGATGGTTACAATGAGCAGTTCTTC.

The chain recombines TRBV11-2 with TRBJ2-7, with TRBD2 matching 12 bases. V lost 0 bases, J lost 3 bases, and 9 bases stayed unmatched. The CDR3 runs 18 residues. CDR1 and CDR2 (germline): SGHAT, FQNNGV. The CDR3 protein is CASSLELTSGSSFYEQYF. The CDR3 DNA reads TGTGCCAGCAGCTTAGAGTTGACTAGCGGGAGTTCCTTCTACGAGCAGTACTTC.

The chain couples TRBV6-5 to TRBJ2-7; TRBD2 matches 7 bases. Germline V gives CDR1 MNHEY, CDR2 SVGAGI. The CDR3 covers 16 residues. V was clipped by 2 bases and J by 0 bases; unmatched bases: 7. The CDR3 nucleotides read TGTGCCAGCAGTTACCTGGGAGCGGGAATCTCCTACGAGCAGTACTTC. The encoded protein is CASSYLGAGISYEQYF.